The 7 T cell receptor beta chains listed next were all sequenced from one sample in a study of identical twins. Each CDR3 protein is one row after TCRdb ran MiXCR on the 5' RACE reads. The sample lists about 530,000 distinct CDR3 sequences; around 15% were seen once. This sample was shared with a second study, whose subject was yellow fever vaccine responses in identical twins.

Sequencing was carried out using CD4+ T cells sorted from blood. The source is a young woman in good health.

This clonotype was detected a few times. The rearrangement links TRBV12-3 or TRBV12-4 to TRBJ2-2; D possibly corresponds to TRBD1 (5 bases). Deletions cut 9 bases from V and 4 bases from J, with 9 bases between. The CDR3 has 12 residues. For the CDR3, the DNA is TGTGCCAGTGGACACATCACCGGGGAGCTGTTTTTT. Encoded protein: CASGHITGELFF.

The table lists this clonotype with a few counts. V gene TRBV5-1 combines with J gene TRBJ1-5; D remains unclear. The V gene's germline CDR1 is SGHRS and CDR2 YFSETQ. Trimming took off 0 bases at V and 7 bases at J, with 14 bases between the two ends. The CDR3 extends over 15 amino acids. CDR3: CASSLAGRMEQPQHF. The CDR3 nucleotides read TGCGCCAGCAGCTTGGCCGGGAGGATGGAACAGCCCCAGCATTTT.

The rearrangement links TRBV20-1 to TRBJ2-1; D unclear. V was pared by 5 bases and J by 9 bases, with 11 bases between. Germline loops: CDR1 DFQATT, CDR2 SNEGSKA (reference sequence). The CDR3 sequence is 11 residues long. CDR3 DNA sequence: TGCAGTGCTCCCGGGTTTGGTGAGCAGTTCTTC. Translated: CSAPGFGEQFF.

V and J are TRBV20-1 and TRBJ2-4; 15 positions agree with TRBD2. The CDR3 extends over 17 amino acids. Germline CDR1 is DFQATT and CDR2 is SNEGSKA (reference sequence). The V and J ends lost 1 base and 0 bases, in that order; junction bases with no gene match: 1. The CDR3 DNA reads TGCAGTGCTAGAGGGACTAGCGGGAGGGTAGCCAAAAACATTCAGTACTTC. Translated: CSARGTSGRVAKNIQYF.

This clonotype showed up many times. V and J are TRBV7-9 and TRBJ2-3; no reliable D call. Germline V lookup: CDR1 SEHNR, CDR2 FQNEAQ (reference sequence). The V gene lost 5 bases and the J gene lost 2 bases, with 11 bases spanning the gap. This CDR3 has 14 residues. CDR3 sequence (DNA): TGTGCCAGCAGCCCTCGGACGTTCACAGATACGCAGTATTTT. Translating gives CASSPRTFTDTQYF.

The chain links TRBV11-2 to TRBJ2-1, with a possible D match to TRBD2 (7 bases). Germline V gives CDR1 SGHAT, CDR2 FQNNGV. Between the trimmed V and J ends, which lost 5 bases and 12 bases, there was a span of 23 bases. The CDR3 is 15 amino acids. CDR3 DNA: TGTGCCAGCAGCACCCGAAGCTGGGGGAGGGGGGTGCAGTTCTTC. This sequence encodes CASSTRSWGRGVQFF. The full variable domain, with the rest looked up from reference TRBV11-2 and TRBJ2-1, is EAGVAQSPRYKIIEKRQSVAFWCNPISGHATLYWYQQILGQGPKLLIQFQNNGVVDDSQLPKDRFSAERLKGVDSTLKIQPAKLEDSAVYLCASSTRSWGRGVQFFGPGTRLTVL.

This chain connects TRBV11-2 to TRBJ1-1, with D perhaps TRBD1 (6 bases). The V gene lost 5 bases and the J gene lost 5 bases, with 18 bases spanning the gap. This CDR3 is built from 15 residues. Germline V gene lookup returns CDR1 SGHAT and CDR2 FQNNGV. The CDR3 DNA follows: TGTGCCAGCAGCCCCGGGACGGGGGGCTATACTGAAGCTTTCTTT. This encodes CASSPGTGGYTEAFF.